Below are 29 T cell receptor beta chains sequenced from a single sample in a study of molecular identifiers for immune sequencing clone quantification. TCRdb used MiXCR to reprocess the PCR reads, holding one entry per CDR3 protein. Of about 97,000 distinct CDR3 sequences in the sample, less than 35% were seen once. Sequenced sample: naive CD8+ T cells from blood, with Jurkat cell RNA spiked in. Sample subset: FACS-sorted CD8+CD4-CCR7+CD45RA+ naive T cells. The source of these receptors is a human donor in good health. Some libraries in this study had Jurkat cell RNA spiked in.

To note about this clonotype: The junction does not match germline at one end; this may be a read error. This rearrangement joins TRBV27 to TRBJ2-3; D is unresolved. Germline V gene lookup returns CDR1 MNHEY and CDR2 SMNVEV (reference sequence). The CDR3 has 14 amino acids. The CDR3 loop is CARSYLGSTDTQYF. The CDR3, as DNA: TGTGCCCGCAGTTATTTAGGGAGCACAGATACGCAGTATTTT.

This clonotype appeared a few times. The V call is TRBV6-1, the J call TRBJ2-7, with 9 bases identical to TRBD2. The CDR3 is made up of 15 amino acids. The J segment lost 4 bases and the V segment lost 1 base, leaving 5 bases of the junction unmatched. Per germline, CDR1 MNHNS and CDR2 SASEGT. The CDR3 loop reads CASSEGGREGYEQYF. The CDR3 DNA sequence: TGTGCCAGCAGTGAAGGTGGGCGGGAGGGATACGAGCAGTACTTC.

The chain joins TRBV5-4 to TRBJ1-4; D is unresolved. CDR1 and CDR2 from the germline V gene are SGHNT and YYREEE (reference sequence). V lost 4 bases to trimming and J lost 2 bases, with 6 bases between them. This CDR3 has 13 amino acids. DNA for the CDR3: TGTGCCAGCAGCGATCCCACTAATGAAAAACTGTTTTTT. Its protein product is CASSDPTNEKLFF.

In this sample, this clonotype turned up once. Possible read error: a much larger clone is one base away. The chain links TRBV25-1 to TRBJ2-7; TRBD1 matches at 8 bases. Germline assignment: CDR1 MGHDK and CDR2 SYGVNS. V lost 6 bases, J lost 6 bases, and 4 bases stayed unmatched. The CDR3 contains 12 residues. The CDR3 nucleotides are TGTGCCAGCAGGCAGACAGGGGCCGAGCAGTACTTC. As protein: CASRQTGAEQYF.

Comment on this clonotype: This may arise from a read error, as a much more abundant clone is one base away. The V gene is TRBV9, the J gene TRBJ1-1; unclear D gene. The CDR3 extends over 14 amino acids. Per germline, CDR1 SGDLS and CDR2 YYNGEE. The CDR3 bases are TGTGCCAGCAGCTACGCCTTGGTTAACACTGAAGCTTCCTTT. Protein sequence: CASSYALVNTEASF. Combining the CDR3 with reference TRBV9 and TRBJ1-1 gives the whole variable domain DSGVTQTPKHLITATGQRVTLRCSPRSGDLSVYWYQQSLDQGLQFLIQYYNGEERAKGNILERFSAQQFPDLHSELNLSSLELGDSALYFCASSYALVNTEASFGQGTRLTVV.

The chain joins TRBV28 to TRBJ2-3; D perhaps matches TRBD1 (5 bases). The J call may be mistaken, given a closer DNA end match to TRBJ1-5. The CDR3 is made up of 17 amino acids. Germline V CDR1 and CDR2: MDHEN, SYDVKM. In DNA, the CDR3 is TGTGCCACCTCCTCCGGGGGGGTCTCGCATGACCAGGGTACGCAGCATTTT. Its protein product is CATSSGGVSHDQGTQHF.

Details on this clonotype: Given a much more abundant clone one base away, this may be a read error. This chain uses TRBV12-3 or TRBV12-4 with TRBJ2-2; weak D call: TRBD2 (5 bases). The CDR3 extends over 13 amino acids. The CDR3 region has the DNA TGTGCCACCCCTGTCCAGAACACCGGGGAGCAGTTTTTT. Protein sequence: CATPVQNTGEQFF.

J is TRBJ2-7 and V is TRBV5-1; D is possibly TRBD1 or TRBD2 (5 bases each). The CDR3 totals 14 residues. V was shortened by 2 bases and J by 7 bases, with 16 bases between the two germline ends. Germline V gene sequence: CDR1 SGHRS, CDR2 YFSETQ. The CDR3 nucleotides read TGCGCCAGCAGCTTAGCAGGGCCGCCGGGGGAGCAGTACTTC. Encoded protein: CASSLAGPPGEQYF.

V gene TRBV19 combines with J gene TRBJ2-7; D might be TRBD1 (5 bases). The length of the CDR3 is 13 residues. Trimming shortened V by 5 bases and J by 7 bases, and 15 bases separated the two germline ends. Germline V gene lookup returns CDR1 LNHDA and CDR2 SQIVND (reference sequence). DNA of the CDR3: TGTGCCAGTAGTTTCCAGGGTCCTGGAGAGCAGTACTTC. This encodes CASSFQGPGEQYF.

This clonotype was seen more than once but under ten times. It may be a read error: a sequence one base away is much more abundant. The chain has TRBV7-8 and TRBJ2-7; D gene unclear. Germline CDR1 and CDR2: SGHVS and FQNEAQ. CDR3 length: 12 amino acids. The chain's CDR3 is CASSPNSYEQHF. The CDR3 DNA follows: TGTGCCAGCAGCCCAAACTCCTACGAGCAGCACTTC.

Only one count was recorded for this clonotype. This may stem from a read error, because a much larger clone lies one nucleotide away. The chain uses TRBV19 and TRBJ2-5, with D unclear. CDR3 length: 13 amino acids. In germline, CDR1 is LNHDA, CDR2 SQIVND (reference sequence). This CDR3 is CASSILPQETQNF. The CDR3 coding sequence is TGTGCCAGTAGTATCTTGCCTCAAGAGACCCAGAACTTC.

In this sample, this clonotype turned up a few times. The CDR3 loop reads CATSSDRVAYEQYF. The CDR3 region has the DNA TGTGCCACCAGCAGCGACAGGGTCGCCTACGAGCAGTACTTC. This chain uses TRBV15 with TRBJ2-7; 7 bases are a match to TRBD1. Trimming cost V 3 bases and J 2 bases; bases outside gene matches: 4. The germline V gene encodes CDR1 LNHNV and CDR2 YYDKDF (reference sequence). CDR3 length equals 14 residues.

The gene calls are TRBV7-8 and TRBJ2-7; a possible D gene is TRBD1 (5 bases). V lost 3 bases and J 5 bases, leaving 14 bases between the germline ends. Germline-derived CDR1 and CDR2 are SGHVS and FQNEAQ. The CDR3 consists of 14 residues. Here the CDR3 DNA reads TGTGCCAGCAGCTTGGGGCCAGCCGTCAACGAGCAGTACTTC. The encoded protein is CASSLGPAVNEQYF.

This clonotype was counted between two and nine times. This CDR3 is CASSSQYRGVTYGYTF. CDR3 nucleotide sequence: TGTGCCAGCAGTTCCCAATACAGGGGGGTTACCTATGGCTACACCTTC. The V gene is TRBV28, the J gene TRBJ1-2, with 8 positions matching TRBD1. Germline assignment: CDR1 MDHEN and CDR2 SYDVKM. J lost 4 bases, V lost 4 bases, and 11 bases had no gene match. This CDR3 has 16 amino acids.

This clonotype was recorded a few times. The genes are TRBV10-3 and TRBJ2-5; D gene unclear. Per germline, CDR1 ENHRY and CDR2 SYGVKD. Between the trimmed V and J ends, which lost 2 bases and 4 bases, there was a span of 11 bases. CDR3 length: 14 amino acids. In DNA, the CDR3 is TGTGCCATCAGTGAGAGGGCAGACGGAGAGACCCAGTACTTC. Protein: CAISERADGETQYF.

This clonotype was recorded at least ten times. J is TRBJ2-5 and V is TRBV29-1; tentatively, D is TRBD1 or TRBD2 (5 bases each). Germline CDR1 is SQVTM and CDR2 is ANQGSEA. The CDR3 runs 12 residues. The germline V and J ends were trimmed by 7 bases and 2 bases, with 11 bases remaining between them. The CDR3 nucleotides are TGCAGCGCCTGGGACGTTCAAGAGACCCAGTACTTC. It encodes CSAWDVQETQYF. Full variable domain (missing parts from reference TRBV29-1 and TRBJ2-5): SAVISQKPSRDICQRGTSLTIQCQVDSQVTMMFWYRQQPGQSLTLIATANQGSEATYESGFVIDKFPISRPNLTFSTLTVSNMSPEDSSIYLCSAWDVQETQYFGPGTRLLVL.

The rearrangement links TRBV6-2 or TRBV6-3 to TRBJ2-4; 7 nucleotides align to TRBD1. Germline V lookup: CDR1 MNHEY, CDR2 SVGEGT. This CDR3 comprises 13 residues. V trimming: 7 bases; J trimming: 3 bases; junction bases outside the gene matches: 3. For the CDR3, the DNA is TGTGCCAGCAAAGGGGGCCTCAAAAACATTCAGTACTTC. The encoded protein is CASKGGLKNIQYF.

This clonotype was detected a few times. The J gene is TRBJ2-1, the V gene TRBV5-1; no clear D gene. Per germline, CDR1 SGHRS and CDR2 YFSETQ. Deletions cut 1 base from V and 9 bases from J, with 5 bases between. The CDR3 covers 11 residues. In DNA form, the CDR3 reads TGCGCCAGCAGCTTGTCGACTGAGCAGTTCTTC. It specifies CASSLSTEQFF. Looking up the rest from reference TRBV5-1 and TRBJ2-1 gives the full variable domain: KAGVTQTPRYLIKTRGQQVTLSCSPISGHRSVSWYQQTPGQGLQFLFEYFSETQRNKGNFPGRFSGRQFSNSRSEMNVSTLELGDSALYLCASSLSTEQFFGPGTRLTVL.

This clonotype was seen only a few times. The chain links TRBV12-5 to TRBJ1-1; D not resolved. Trimming left V 11 bases short and J 3 bases short, with 13 bases between. The CDR3 extends over 12 amino acids. The V gene's germline CDR1 is LGHNT and CDR2 FRNRAP. CDR3 protein: CASSWVDTEAFF. The CDR3 DNA sequence: TGTGCTTCCTCCTGGGTCGACACTGAAGCTTTCTTT.

As regards this clonotype: The conserved final phenylalanine or tryptophan is absent from the CDR3, which likely points to a read error. The chain has TRBV4-2 and TRBJ1-1, with D hard to call. The CDR3 covers 14 residues. Germline CDR1 reads LGHNA; CDR2 reads YNFKEQ. The V end lost 0 bases, the J end lost 11 bases, and 16 bases lay between the germline ends. CDR3 DNA: TGTGCCAGCAGCCAAGAGGGGAGCATCCCCAAGGCTTTCATT. Its translation is CASSQEGSIPKAFI.

The sample holds a few counts of this clonotype. The chain uses TRBV7-9 and TRBJ2-3; D gene unclear. Deletions cut 2 bases from V and 6 bases from J, with 9 bases between. This CDR3 spans 13 amino acids. Germline V gene lookup returns CDR1 SEHNR and CDR2 FQNEAQ (reference sequence). The CDR3 DNA follows: TGTGCCAGCAGCTTACTCATAATGGATACGCAGTATTTT. Encoded protein: CASSLLIMDTQYF.

This clonotype was observed many times. This sequence joins TRBV4-3 and TRBJ2-5, with no clear D. This CDR3 contains 13 residues. Per germline, CDR1 LGHNA and CDR2 YSLEER. Between the trimmed V and J ends, which lost 1 base and 1 base, there was a span of 4 bases. The DNA for the CDR3 is TGCGCCAGCAGCCAAGTGCCCCAAGAGACCCAGTACTTC. The encoded protein is CASSQVPQETQYF.

This clonotype has only a few counts. At one end, the junction sequence differs from germline, possibly due to a read error. The rearrangement links TRBV20-1 to TRBJ2-7, with 13 bases fitting TRBD2. CDR1 and CDR2 (germline): DFQATT, SNEGSKA (reference sequence). The CDR3 extends over 12 amino acids. The CDR3 DNA reads as TGCAGTCCTAGACTAGCGGGAGGCGAGCAGTACTTC. It translates to CSPRLAGGEQYF.

This rearrangement joins TRBV20-1 to TRBJ2-3; TRBD1 aligns across 7 bases. Trimming removed 0 bases from V and 1 base from J; junction bases left unmatched: 7. CDR1 and CDR2 from the germline V gene are DFQATT and SNEGSKA (reference sequence). This CDR3 is built from 16 residues. This CDR3 reads CSARDLPGQGTDTQYF. CDR3 nucleotide sequence: TGCAGTGCTAGAGATTTACCAGGACAGGGCACAGATACGCAGTATTTT.

The rearrangement joins TRBV27 to TRBJ2-4; 7 nucleotides match TRBD1. CDR1 MNHEY and CDR2 SMNVEV come from the germline V gene (reference sequence). V shed 3 bases and J 12 bases; nucleotides not matched to a gene: 11. This CDR3 is 14 amino acids long. In DNA form, the CDR3 reads TGTGCCAGCAGTTTTGGCCGAGGACAGGCAAATCAGTACTTC. It yields the protein CASSFGRGQANQYF.

Of note for this clonotype: At one end, the junction sequence differs from germline, possibly due to a read error. CDR3 coding DNA: TGTGCCAGCAGTTTTGGGGGGTCGGGCAATCTGCCCCAGCATTTT. Translating gives CASSFGGSGNLPQHF. The V gene is TRBV12-3 or TRBV12-4, the J gene TRBJ1-5; a possible D gene is TRBD1 (5 bases). The CDR3 runs 15 residues.

This clonotype came up many times. The gene calls are TRBV5-1 and TRBJ2-3, with 7 bases aligning to TRBD1. The trim removed 2 bases at V and 10 bases at J, leaving 10 bases unmatched. From germline, CDR1 is SGHRS and CDR2 YFSETQ. The CDR3 sequence is 14 residues long. CDR3 protein: CASSFGTEDGAQYF. DNA for the CDR3: TGCGCCAGCAGCTTCGGGACAGAGGATGGTGCGCAGTATTTT.

This clonotype was seen more than once but under ten times. V gene TRBV4-3 combines with J gene TRBJ2-7; D possibly corresponds to TRBD2 (5 bases). This CDR3 spans 14 amino acids. The germline gives CDR1 LGHNA, CDR2 YSLEER. Deletions cut 4 bases from V and 3 bases from J, with 13 bases between. Here the CDR3 DNA reads TGCGCCAGCAGCCCAGCAGGAGGTCACTACGAGCAGTACTTC. Protein sequence: CASSPAGGHYEQYF.

A word on this clonotype: This may be a read error, as it is one base from a much larger clone. This rearrangement joins TRBV6-5 to TRBJ2-1; tentative D call: TRBD2 (6 bases). This CDR3 is 14 amino acids long. Germline values: CDR1 MNHEY, CDR2 SVGAGI. V was shortened by 7 bases and J by 6 bases, with 16 bases between the two germline ends. The CDR3 DNA reads TGTGCCAGCAAAGAAGGACTACCGACCAATGAGCAGTTCTTC. Its protein product is CASKEGLPTNEQFF.